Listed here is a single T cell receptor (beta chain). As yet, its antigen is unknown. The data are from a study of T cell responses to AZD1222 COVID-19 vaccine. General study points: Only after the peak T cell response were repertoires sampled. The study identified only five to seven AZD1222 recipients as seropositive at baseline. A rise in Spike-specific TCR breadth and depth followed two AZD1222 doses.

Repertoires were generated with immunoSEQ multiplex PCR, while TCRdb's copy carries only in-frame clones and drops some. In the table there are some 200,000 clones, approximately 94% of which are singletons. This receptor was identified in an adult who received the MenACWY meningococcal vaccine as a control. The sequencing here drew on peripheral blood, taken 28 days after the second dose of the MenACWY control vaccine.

The CDR3 bases are TGTGCCAGCAGCGCCGGGGCTAGCGGGACCAATGAGCAGTTCTTC. Translated, it gives CASSAGASGTNEQFF. This chain uses TRBV7-3 with TRBJ2-1, with 9 bases identical to TRBD2. J was trimmed by 6 bases and V by 5 bases; bases with no gene match: 8. CDR1 is SGHTA, CDR2 FQGTGA, per germline. The CDR3 has 15 residues.